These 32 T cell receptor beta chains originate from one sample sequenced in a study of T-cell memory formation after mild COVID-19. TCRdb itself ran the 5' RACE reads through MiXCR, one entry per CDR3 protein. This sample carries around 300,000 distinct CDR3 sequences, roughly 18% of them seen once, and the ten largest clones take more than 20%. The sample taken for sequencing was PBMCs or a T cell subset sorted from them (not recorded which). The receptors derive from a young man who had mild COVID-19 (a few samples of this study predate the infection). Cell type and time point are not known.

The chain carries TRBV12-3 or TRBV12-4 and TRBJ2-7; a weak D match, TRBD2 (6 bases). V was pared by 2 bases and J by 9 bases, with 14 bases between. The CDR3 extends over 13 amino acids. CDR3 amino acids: CASSLTAVGGQYV. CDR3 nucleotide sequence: TGTGCCAGCAGTTTAACCGCGGTGGGGGGGCAGTACGTC.

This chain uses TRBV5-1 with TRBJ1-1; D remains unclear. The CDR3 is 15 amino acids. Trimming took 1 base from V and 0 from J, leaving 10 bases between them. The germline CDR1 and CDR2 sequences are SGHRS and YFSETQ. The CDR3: CASSLRATMNTEAFF. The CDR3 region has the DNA TGCGCCAGCAGCTTGAGGGCTACCATGAACACTGAAGCTTTCTTT.

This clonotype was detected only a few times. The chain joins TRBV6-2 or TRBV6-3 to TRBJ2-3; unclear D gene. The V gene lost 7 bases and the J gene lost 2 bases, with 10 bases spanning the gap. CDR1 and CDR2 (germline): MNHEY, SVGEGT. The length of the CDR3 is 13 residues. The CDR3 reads CASTTQDTDTQYF. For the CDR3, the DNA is TGTGCCAGCACTACCCAGGACACAGATACGCAGTATTTT.

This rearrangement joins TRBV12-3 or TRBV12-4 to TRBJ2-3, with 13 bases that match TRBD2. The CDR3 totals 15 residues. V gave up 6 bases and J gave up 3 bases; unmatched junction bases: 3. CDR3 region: CASSGLAGVTDTQYF. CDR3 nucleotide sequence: TGTGCCAGCAGCGGACTAGCGGGGGTTACAGATACGCAGTATTTT.

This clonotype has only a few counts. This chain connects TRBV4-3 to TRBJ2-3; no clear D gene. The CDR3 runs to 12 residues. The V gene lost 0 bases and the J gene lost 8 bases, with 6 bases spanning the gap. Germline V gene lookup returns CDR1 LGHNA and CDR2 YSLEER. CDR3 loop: CASSQDRVTQYF. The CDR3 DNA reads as TGCGCCAGCAGCCAAGATAGGGTTACGCAGTATTTT.

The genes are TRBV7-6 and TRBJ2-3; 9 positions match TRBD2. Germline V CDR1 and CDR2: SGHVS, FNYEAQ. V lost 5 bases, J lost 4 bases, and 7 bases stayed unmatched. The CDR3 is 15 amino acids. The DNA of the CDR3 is TGTGCCAGCAGCCGCCGGACTAGCGCCTCAGATACGCAGTATTTT. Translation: CASSRRTSASDTQYF.

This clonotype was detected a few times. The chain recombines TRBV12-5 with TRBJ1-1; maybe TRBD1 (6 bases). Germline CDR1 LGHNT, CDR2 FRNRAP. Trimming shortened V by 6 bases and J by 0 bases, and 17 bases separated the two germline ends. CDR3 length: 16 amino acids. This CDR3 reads CASGPPRQGMNTEAFF. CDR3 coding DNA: TGTGCTAGTGGCCCGCCCCGGCAGGGGATGAACACTGAAGCTTTCTTT.

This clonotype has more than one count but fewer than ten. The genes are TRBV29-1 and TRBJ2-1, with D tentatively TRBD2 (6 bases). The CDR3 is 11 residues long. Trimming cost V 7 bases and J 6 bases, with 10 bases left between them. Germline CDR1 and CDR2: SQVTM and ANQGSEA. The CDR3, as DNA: TGCAGCGGACTAGTACTCAATGAGCAGTTCTTC. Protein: CSGLVLNEQFF.

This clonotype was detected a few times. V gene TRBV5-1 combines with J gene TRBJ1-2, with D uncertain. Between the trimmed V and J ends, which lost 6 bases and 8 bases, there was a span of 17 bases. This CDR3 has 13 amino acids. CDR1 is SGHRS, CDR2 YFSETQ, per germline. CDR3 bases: TGCGCCAGCACTGTAGCAGGACTTAAGGGCTACACCTTC. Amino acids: CASTVAGLKGYTF.

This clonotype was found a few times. The chain's CDR3 is CASTPGDAGYQPQHF. CDR3 nucleotides: TGTGCCAGCACCCCGGGCGATGCGGGGTATCAGCCCCAGCATTTT. The chain recombines TRBV6-6 with TRBJ1-5; D remains ambiguous. Trimming took 7 bases from V and 5 from J, leaving 18 bases between them. CDR3 length equals 15 residues. Germline lookup yields CDR1 MNHNY and CDR2 SVGAGI (reference sequence).

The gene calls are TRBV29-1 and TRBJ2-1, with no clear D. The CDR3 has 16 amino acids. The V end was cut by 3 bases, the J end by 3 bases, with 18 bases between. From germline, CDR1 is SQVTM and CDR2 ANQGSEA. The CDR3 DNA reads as TGCAGCGTTGACCCACCGGTCGCATCGCTCTACAATGAGCAGTTCTTC. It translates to CSVDPPVASLYNEQFF.

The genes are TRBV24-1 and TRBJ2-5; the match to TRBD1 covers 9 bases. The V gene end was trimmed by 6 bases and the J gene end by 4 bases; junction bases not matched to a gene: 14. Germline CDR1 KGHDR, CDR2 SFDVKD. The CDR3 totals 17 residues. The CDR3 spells CATSPGTGSLRRETQYF. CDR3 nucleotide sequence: TGTGCCACCAGTCCCGGGACAGGGTCCCTGAGGAGAGAGACCCAGTACTTC.

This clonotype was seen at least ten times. CDR3 protein: CASSRDSGGGTDTQYF. CDR3 DNA sequence: TGCGCCAGCAGCCGAGATAGCGGGGGGGGCACAGATACGCAGTATTTT. The V call is TRBV4-1, the J call TRBJ2-3; 11 nucleotides agree with TRBD2. Germline values: CDR1 MGHRA, CDR2 YSYEKL. The trim removed 4 bases at V and 1 base at J, leaving 4 bases unmatched. CDR3 length: 16 residues.

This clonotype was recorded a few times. CDR3 sequence reads: CASSQAFTTEAFF. The CDR3 DNA follows: TGCGCCAGCAGCCAGGCTTTTACAACTGAAGCTTTCTTT. J is TRBJ1-1 and V is TRBV4-1; no clear D. V was shortened by 3 bases and J by 5 bases, with 10 bases between the two germline ends. The CDR3 extends over 13 amino acids. Germline V CDR1 and CDR2: MGHRA, YSYEKL.

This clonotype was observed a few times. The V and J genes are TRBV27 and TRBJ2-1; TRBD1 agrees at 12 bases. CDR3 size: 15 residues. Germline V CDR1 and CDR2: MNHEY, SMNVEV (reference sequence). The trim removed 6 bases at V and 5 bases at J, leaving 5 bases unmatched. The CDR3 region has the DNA TGTGCCAGCAGCCGGGACAGGGGGCGAAACAATGAGCAGTTCTTC. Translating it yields CASSRDRGRNNEQFF.

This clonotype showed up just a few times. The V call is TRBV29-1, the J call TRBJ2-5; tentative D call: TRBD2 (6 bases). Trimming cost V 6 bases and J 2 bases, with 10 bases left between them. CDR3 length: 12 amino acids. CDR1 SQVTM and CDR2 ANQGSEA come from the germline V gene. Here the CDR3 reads CSVAGPQETQYF. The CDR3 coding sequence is TGCAGCGTCGCGGGGCCTCAAGAGACCCAGTACTTC. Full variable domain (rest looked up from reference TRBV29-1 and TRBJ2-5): SAVISQKPSRDICQRGTSLTIQCQVDSQVTMMFWYRQQPGQSLTLIATANQGSEATYESGFVIDKFPISRPNLTFSTLTVSNMSPEDSSIYLCSVAGPQETQYFGPGTRLLVL.

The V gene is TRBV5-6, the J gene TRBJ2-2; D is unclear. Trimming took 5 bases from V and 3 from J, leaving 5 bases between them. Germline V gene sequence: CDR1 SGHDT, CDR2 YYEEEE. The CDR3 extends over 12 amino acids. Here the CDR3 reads CASSYDTGELFF. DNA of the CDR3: TGTGCCAGCAGTTATGACACCGGGGAGCTGTTTTTT.

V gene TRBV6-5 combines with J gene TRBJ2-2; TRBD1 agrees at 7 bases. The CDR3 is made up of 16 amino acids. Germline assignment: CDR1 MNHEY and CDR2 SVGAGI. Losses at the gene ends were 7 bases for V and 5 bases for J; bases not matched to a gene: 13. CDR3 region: CASNLFYRGKTGELFF. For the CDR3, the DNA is TGTGCCAGCAACCTCTTCTACAGGGGAAAGACCGGGGAGCTGTTTTTT.

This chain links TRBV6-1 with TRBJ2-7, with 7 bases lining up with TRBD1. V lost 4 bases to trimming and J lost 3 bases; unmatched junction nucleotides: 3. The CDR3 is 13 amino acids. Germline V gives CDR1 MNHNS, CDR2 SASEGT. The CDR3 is CASSARQGYEQYV. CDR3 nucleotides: TGTGCCAGCAGTGCGAGACAGGGCTACGAGCAGTACGTC.

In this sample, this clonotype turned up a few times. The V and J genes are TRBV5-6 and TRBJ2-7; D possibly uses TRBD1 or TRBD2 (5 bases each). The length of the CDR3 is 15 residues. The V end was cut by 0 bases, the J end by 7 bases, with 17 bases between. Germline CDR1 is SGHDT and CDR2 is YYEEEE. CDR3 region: CASSLERGRVGEQYV. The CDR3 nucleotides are TGTGCCAGCAGCTTGGAGAGGGGCAGGGTAGGAGAGCAGTACGTC.

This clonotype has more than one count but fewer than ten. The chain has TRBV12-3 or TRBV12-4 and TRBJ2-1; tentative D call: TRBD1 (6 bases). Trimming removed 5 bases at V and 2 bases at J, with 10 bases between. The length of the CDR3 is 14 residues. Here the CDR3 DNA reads TGTGCCAGCAGTCTGGACAGAACCTACAATGAGCAGTTCTTC. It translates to CASSLDRTYNEQFF.

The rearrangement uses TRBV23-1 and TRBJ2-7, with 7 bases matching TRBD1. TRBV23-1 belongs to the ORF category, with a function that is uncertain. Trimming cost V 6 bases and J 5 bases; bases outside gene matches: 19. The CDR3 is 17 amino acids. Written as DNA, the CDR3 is TGCGCCAGCAGACCTAAGACAGGGTACCACCTAATCCACGAGCAGTACGTC. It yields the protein CASRPKTGYHLIHEQYV.

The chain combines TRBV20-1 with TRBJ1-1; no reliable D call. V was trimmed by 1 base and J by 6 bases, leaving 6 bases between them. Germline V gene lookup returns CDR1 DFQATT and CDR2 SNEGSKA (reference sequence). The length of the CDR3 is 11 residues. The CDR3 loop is CSARGVPEAFF. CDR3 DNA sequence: TGCAGTGCTAGAGGGGTGCCTGAAGCTTTCTTT.

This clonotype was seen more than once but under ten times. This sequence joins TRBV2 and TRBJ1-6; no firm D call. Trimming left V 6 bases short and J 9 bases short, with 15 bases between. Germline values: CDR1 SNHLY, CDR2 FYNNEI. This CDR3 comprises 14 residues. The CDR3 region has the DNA TGTGCCAGCAGCAACCCGGAGGCCGTTTCACCCCTCCACTTT. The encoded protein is CASSNPEAVSPLHF.

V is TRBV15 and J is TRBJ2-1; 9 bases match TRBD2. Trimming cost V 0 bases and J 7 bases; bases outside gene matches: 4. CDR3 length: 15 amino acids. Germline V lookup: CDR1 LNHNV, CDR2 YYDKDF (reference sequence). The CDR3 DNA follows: TGTGCCACCAGCAGAGATAGCGGGGGAAGGAATGAGCAGTTCTTC. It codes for CATSRDSGGRNEQFF.

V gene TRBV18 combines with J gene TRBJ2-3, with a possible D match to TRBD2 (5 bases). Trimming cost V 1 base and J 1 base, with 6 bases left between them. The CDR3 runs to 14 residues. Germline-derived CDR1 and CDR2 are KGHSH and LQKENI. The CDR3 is CASSPRAGTDTQYF. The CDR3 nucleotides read TGTGCCAGCTCACCACGAGCGGGCACAGATACGCAGTATTTT.

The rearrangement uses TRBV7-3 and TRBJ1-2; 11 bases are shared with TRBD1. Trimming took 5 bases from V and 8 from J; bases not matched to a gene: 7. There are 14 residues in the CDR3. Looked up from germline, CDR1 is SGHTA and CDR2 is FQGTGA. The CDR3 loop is CASSPRTGGGGYTF. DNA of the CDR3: TGTGCCAGCAGCCCCCGGACAGGGGGCGGCGGCTACACCTTC.

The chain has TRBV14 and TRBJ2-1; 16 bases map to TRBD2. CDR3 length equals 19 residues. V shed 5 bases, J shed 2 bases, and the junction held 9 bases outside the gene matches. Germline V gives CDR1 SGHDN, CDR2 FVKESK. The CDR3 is CASSKRPGTSGGAYNEQFF. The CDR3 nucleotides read TGTGCCAGCAGCAAGCGTCCCGGGACTAGCGGGGGGGCCTACAATGAGCAGTTCTTC.

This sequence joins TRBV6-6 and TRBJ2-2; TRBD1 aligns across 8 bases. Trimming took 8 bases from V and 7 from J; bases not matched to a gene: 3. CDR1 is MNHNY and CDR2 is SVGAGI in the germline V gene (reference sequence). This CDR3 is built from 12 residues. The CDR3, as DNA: TGTGCCAGCCAGGACAGGGTCGGGGAGCTGTTTTTT. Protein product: CASQDRVGELFF.

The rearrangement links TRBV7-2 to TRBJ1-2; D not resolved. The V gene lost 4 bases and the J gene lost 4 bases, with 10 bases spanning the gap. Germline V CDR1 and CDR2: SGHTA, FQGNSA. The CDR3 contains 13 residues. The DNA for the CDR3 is TGTGCCAGCAGCTCAAACGTAGGCTATGGCTACACCTTC. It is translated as CASSSNVGYGYTF.

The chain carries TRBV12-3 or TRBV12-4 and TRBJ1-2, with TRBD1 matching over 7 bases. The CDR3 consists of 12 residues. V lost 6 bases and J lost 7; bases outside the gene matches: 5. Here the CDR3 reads CASRTTGAGYTF. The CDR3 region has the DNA TGTGCCAGCAGGACCACAGGGGCTGGCTACACCTTC.

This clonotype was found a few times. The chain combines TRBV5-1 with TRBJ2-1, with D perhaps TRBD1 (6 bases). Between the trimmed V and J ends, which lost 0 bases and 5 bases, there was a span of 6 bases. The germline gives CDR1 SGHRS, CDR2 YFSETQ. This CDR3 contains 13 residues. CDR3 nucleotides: TGCGCCAGCAGCTTGGGGGACAACAATGAGCAGTTCTTC. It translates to CASSLGDNNEQFF.